Below, 9 T cell receptor beta chains from the same sample are listed, as sequenced in a study of OX40 agonist ivuxolimab in advanced cancers. The method was immunoSEQ multiplex PCR; TCRdb's version includes in-frame clones alone and lacks a portion of them. The repertoire holds hundreds of clones, with less than 75% as singletons. Sequenced material: CD4+ or CD8+ T cells sorted from blood, taken in a trial of the OX40 agonist ivuxolimab. The receptors were gathered from an adult with an advanced solid tumor such as melanoma, head and neck, liver or kidney cancer.

This chain uses TRBV30 with TRBJ1-4; 7 bases line up with TRBD1. The CDR3 contains 12 residues. Germline trimming cut 5 bases from V and 8 bases from J; bases unmatched to any gene: 5. Germline lookup yields CDR1 GTSNPN and CDR2 SVGIG (reference sequence). In DNA, the CDR3 is TGTGCCTGGGACAGGGAGGAAGAAAAACTGTTTTTT. It specifies CAWDREEEKLFF.

This chain connects TRBV15 to TRBJ2-2; TRBD1 is a possible D gene (5 bases). Germline CDR1 and CDR2: LNHNV and YYDKDF (reference sequence). This CDR3 spans 18 amino acids. Trimming removed 0 bases at V and 1 base at J, with 15 bases between. As DNA, the CDR3 is TGTGCCACCAGCAGAGATTATGAGTTAGGGGAGAACACCGGGGAGCTGTTTTTT. Its translation is CATSRDYELGENTGELFF.

This sequence joins TRBV19 and TRBJ2-5; 9 nucleotides agree with TRBD1. Per the germline V gene, CDR1 is LNHDA and CDR2 is SQIVND (reference sequence). V dropped 10 bases and J dropped 4; count of bases not matched to a gene: 7. This CDR3 has 13 amino acids. The CDR3 reads CATRDRAVETQYF. Here the CDR3 DNA reads TGTGCCACCCGGGACAGGGCCGTAGAGACCCAGTACTTC.

Judged by abundance, this clone is large. The rearrangement links TRBV11-3 to TRBJ2-2; 9 bases line up with TRBD2. V was clipped by 1 base and J by 6 bases; unmatched bases: 3. The CDR3 is 15 amino acids. Germline V gives CDR1 SGHNT, CDR2 YENEEA. CDR3 sequence reads: CASSLVSGSSGELFF. In nucleotides, the CDR3 is TGTGCCAGCAGCTTAGTTAGCGGGAGTTCCGGGGAGCTGTTTTTT.

This clone was seen a handful of times. V gene TRBV11-3 combines with J gene TRBJ2-2, with D perhaps matching TRBD2 (6 bases). CDR3 length: 16 amino acids. The ends were cut back, 2 bases at V and 5 bases at J, with 15 bases in the middle. Per germline, CDR1 SGHNT and CDR2 YENEEA. The CDR3 DNA follows: TGTGCCAGCAGCTTACTCGGCGGGGATTGGACCGGGGAGCTGTTTTTT. Residues: CASSLLGGDWTGELFF.

The chain employs TRBV14 and TRBJ2-1, with TRBD2 matching 14 bases. This CDR3 is built from 18 residues. Germline values: CDR1 SGHDN, CDR2 FVKESK. Trimming at V came to 4 bases and at J to 7 bases, leaving 12 bases not matched to a gene. This CDR3 is CASSLWEPGLAGENEQFF. The CDR3 nucleotides are TGTGCCAGCAGCCTGTGGGAGCCGGGACTAGCGGGAGAGAATGAGCAGTTCTTC.

The rearrangement uses TRBV30 and TRBJ2-2, with 8 bases matching TRBD2. The CDR3 contains 15 residues. The ends lost 4 bases at V and 5 bases at J; junction bases unmatched: 9. The germline gives CDR1 GTSNPN, CDR2 SVGIG (reference sequence). In DNA form, the CDR3 reads TGTGCCTGGAAACCGGGGGGGCTCCGGACCGGGGAGCTGTTTTTT. It specifies CAWKPGGLRTGELFF.

The V and J genes are TRBV6-8 and TRBJ2-7; D remains ambiguous. V lost 10 bases and J lost 3, with 13 bases in between. Germline V gene sequence: CDR1 MNHGY, CDR2 SAAAGT. The CDR3 length is 12 residues. CDR3 in DNA: TGTGCCATCAACCGAGATGGCTACGAGCAGTACTTC. Encoded protein: CAINRDGYEQYF.

The rearrangement uses TRBV28 and TRBJ2-7, with a possible D match to TRBD1 (6 bases). In germline, CDR1 is MDHEN, CDR2 SYDVKM. The CDR3 length is 15 residues. Trimming stripped 6 bases from V and 7 bases from J, with 22 bases between. The CDR3 here is CASSSLGTPDSEQYF. CDR3 nucleotides: TGTGCCAGCAGCTCTCTTGGGACACCAGATAGTGAGCAGTACTTC.